Presented here are 26 T cell receptor beta chains from one specimen sequenced in a study of cytomegalovirus exposure and HLA in healthy donors. The PCR had 60 Vbeta and 13 Jbeta primers. Libraries were prepared by immunoSEQ multiplex PCR; TCRdb keeps only in-frame clonotypes and omits some of them. Of roughly 75,000 clones in the sample, 75% to 85% were seen once. Sequencing was done on a sample of PBMCs. All receptors derive from a man between 65 and 85 years old in good health and CMV-seropositive.

As concerns this clone: Other DNA variants within this sample encode the same CDR3. The chain employs TRBV18 and TRBJ2-7; possible D gene TRBD2, 5 bases. With 2 bases removed from V and 4 bases from J, the gap between germline ends came to 9 bases. The length of the CDR3 is 13 residues. The V gene's germline CDR1 is KGHSH and CDR2 LQKENI. CDR3 nucleotides: TGTGCCAGCTCACCATCGGGCGGGTACGAGCAGTACTTC. This sequence encodes CASSPSGGYEQYF.

V usage is TRBV9 and J usage is TRBJ2-3; TRBD2 matches at 10 bases. Germline V CDR1 and CDR2: SGDLS, YYNGEE. CDR3 size: 13 residues. The J segment lost 5 bases and the V segment lost 4 bases, leaving 1 base of the junction unmatched. This CDR3 is CASSLAGVDTQYF. CDR3 in DNA: TGTGCCAGCAGCCTAGCGGGAGTAGATACGCAGTATTTT.

The chain links TRBV7-6 to TRBJ2-7, with a possible D match to TRBD2 (6 bases). CDR3 length equals 13 residues. V shed 5 bases and J shed 7 bases, with 15 bases lying between them. CDR1 and CDR2 (germline): SGHVS, FNYEAQ. The CDR3 DNA follows: TGTGCCAGCAGCCCCGCCCCCCGGGAGGAGCAGTACTTC. Its protein product is CASSPAPREEQYF.

The J gene is TRBJ2-3, the V gene TRBV9, with TRBD1 matching over 8 bases. Trimming at V came to 1 base and at J to 5 bases, leaving 15 bases not matched to a gene. Germline CDR1 reads SGDLS; CDR2 reads YYNGEE. The length of the CDR3 is 18 residues. The CDR3 coding sequence is TGTGCCAGCAGCGTATCCGCGGACCTCGGACAGGGTGGAGATACGCAGTATTTT. Its protein is CASSVSADLGQGGDTQYF.

The V gene is TRBV5-1, the J gene TRBJ2-7, with a possible D match to TRBD1 (6 bases). This CDR3 is built from 14 residues. The V and J ends lost 4 bases and 3 bases respectively, with 14 bases between them. Germline CDR1 is SGHRS and CDR2 is YFSETQ. For the CDR3, the DNA is TGCGCCAGCAGCCAATCCGGACAGTTCTACGAGCAGTACTTC. It encodes CASSQSGQFYEQYF. Together with reference TRBV5-1 and TRBJ2-7, the CDR3 gives the full variable domain: KAGVTQTPRYLIKTRGQQVTLSCSPISGHRSVSWYQQTPGQGLQFLFEYFSETQRNKGNFPGRFSGRQFSNSRSEMNVSTLELGDSALYLCASSQSGQFYEQYFGPGTRLTVT.

The V and J genes are TRBV5-4 and TRBJ1-6; 7 bases align to TRBD1. The germline V gene has CDR1 SGHNT and CDR2 YYREEE (reference sequence). Trimming cost V 0 bases and J 5 bases; bases outside gene matches: 5. The CDR3 sequence is 16 residues long. The CDR3 nucleotides are TGTGCCAGCAGCTTGGGGGGGACAGTGAATAATTCACCCCTCCACTTT. Translation: CASSLGGTVNNSPLHF.

This clone was observed once. The gene calls are TRBV28 and TRBJ2-1, with 8 nucleotides matching TRBD2. V dropped 2 bases and J dropped 5; count of bases not matched to a gene: 5. The CDR3 has 15 amino acids. Germline values: CDR1 MDHEN, CDR2 SYDVKM. This chain's CDR3 is CASSLGSAGDNEQFF. For the CDR3, the DNA is TGTGCCAGCAGTTTAGGGTCAGCGGGAGACAATGAGCAGTTCTTC.

In this sample, this clone turned up a few times. The chain uses TRBV4-3 and TRBJ2-7; tentative D call: TRBD2 (6 bases). Germline values: CDR1 LGHNA, CDR2 YSLEER. The CDR3 spans 17 residues. V was trimmed by 4 bases and J by 5 bases, leaving 24 bases between them. The CDR3 spells CASSRNHGPHGGDEQYF. CDR3 coding DNA: TGCGCCAGCAGCCGGAATCACGGGCCTCACGGAGGGGACGAGCAGTACTTC.

This clone was counted a single time. The chain joins TRBV18 to TRBJ2-2; 8 bases are shared with TRBD1. The CDR3 sequence is 14 residues long. Losses at the gene ends were 8 bases for V and 3 bases for J; bases not matched to a gene: 5. The germline V gene encodes CDR1 KGHSH and CDR2 LQKENI. The CDR3 region has the DNA TGTGCCAGCCAAATGGACAGGGACACCGGGGAGCTGTTTTTT. This gives the protein CASQMDRDTGELFF.

This chain joins TRBV9 and TRBJ2-3; D is perhaps TRBD1 (5 bases). Germline lookup yields CDR1 SGDLS and CDR2 YYNGEE. CDR3 length equals 13 residues. V lost 4 bases and J 1 base, leaving 7 bases between the germline ends. The CDR3 nucleotides are TGTGCCAGCAGCACACAGGGCACAGATACGCAGTATTTT. Translation: CASSTQGTDTQYF.

V and J are TRBV18 and TRBJ2-7, with TRBD1 matching 9 bases. The trim removed 6 bases at V and 5 bases at J, leaving 8 bases unmatched. This CDR3 comprises 14 residues. The germline gives CDR1 KGHSH, CDR2 LQKENI. The CDR3, as DNA: TGTGCCAGCTCCCCGGGACAGGGAGGACACGAGCAGTACTTC. Protein sequence: CASSPGQGGHEQYF.

The chain links TRBV5-6 to TRBJ1-2; D not resolved. Germline CDR1 reads SGHDT; CDR2 reads YYEEEE. CDR3 length: 12 amino acids. The V gene lost 3 bases and the J gene lost 6 bases, with 9 bases spanning the gap. CDR3 sequence: CASSSYSHGYTF. The CDR3 DNA sequence: TGTGCCAGCAGCTCTTATAGCCATGGCTACACCTTC.

The rearrangement joins TRBV4-1 to TRBJ1-1, with TRBD1 matching 8 bases. The CDR3 spans 14 residues. After removal of 4 bases from V and 5 bases from J, the junction contained 6 bases not matched to a gene. Germline V gene data show CDR1 as MGHRA and CDR2 as YSYEKL. The CDR3 DNA follows: TGCGCCAGCAGCCTTCGGACAGGGTCGACTGAAGCTTTCTTT. Amino acids: CASSLRTGSTEAFF.

The V gene is TRBV10-2, the J gene TRBJ2-5, with 8 nucleotides matching TRBD2. Per germline, CDR1 WSHSY and CDR2 SAAADI. J lost 11 bases, V lost 5 bases, and 13 bases had no gene match. This CDR3 region has 14 residues. The DNA of the CDR3 is TGCGCCAGCAGTCCCGGGACTAGTGGTAGGGAGCAGTACTTC. Its protein product is CASSPGTSGREQYF.

The chain couples TRBV29-1 to TRBJ2-5; 8 positions agree with TRBD1. J was trimmed by 11 bases and V by 4 bases; bases with no gene match: 6. The CDR3 is 11 residues long. CDR1 and CDR2 from the germline V gene are SQVTM and ANQGSEA. The DNA for the CDR3 is TGCAGCGTTGGGACAGGGAAACAGCAGTACTTC. This translates into CSVGTGKQQYF. Combining the CDR3 with reference TRBV29-1 and TRBJ2-5 gives the whole variable domain SAVISQKPSRDICQRGTSLTIQCQVDSQVTMMFWYRQQPGQSLTLIATANQGSEATYESGFVIDKFPISRPNLTFSTLTVSNMSPEDSSIYLCSVGTGKQQYFGPGTRLLVL.

The chain combines TRBV18 with TRBJ2-3; 7 nucleotides match TRBD1. The germline CDR1 and CDR2 sequences are KGHSH and LQKENI. After removal of 4 bases from V and 0 bases from J, the junction contained 16 bases not matched to a gene. This CDR3 comprises 19 residues. CDR3 DNA sequence: TGTGCCAGCTCACGACAACAGGGGCGTACCACGACTAGCACAGATACGCAGTATTTT. It yields the protein CASSRQQGRTTTSTDTQYF. The full variable domain, completed using reference TRBV18 and TRBJ2-3, is NAGVMQNPRHLVRRRGQEARLRCSPMKGHSHVYWYRQLPEEGLKFMVYLQKENIIDESGMPKERFSAEFPKEGPSILRIQQVVRGDSAAYFCASSRQQGRTTTSTDTQYFGPGTRLTVL.

As DNA, the CDR3 is TGTGCCACCCGACAGGGTACCTATGGCTACACCTTC. Amino acids: CATRQGTYGYTF. J is TRBJ1-2 and V is TRBV6-6, with 7 bases matching TRBD1. Germline CDR1 is MNHNY and CDR2 is SVGAGI (reference sequence). J lost 4 bases, V lost 10 bases, and 6 bases had no gene match. The CDR3 length is 12 residues.

The chain recombines TRBV28 with TRBJ2-3; TRBD2 aligns across 8 bases. Trimming removed 2 bases from V and 4 bases from J; junction bases left unmatched: 11. In germline, CDR1 is MDHEN, CDR2 SYDVKM. This CDR3 contains 17 residues. The DNA of the CDR3 is TGTGCCAGCAGTTTAATTGGGGGGCTAGCGGGCCCAGATACGCAGTATTTT. Translation gives CASSLIGGLAGPDTQYF.

DNA of the CDR3: TGTGCCAGCAGCCCCCGACAGGCGCTCACTGAAGCTTTCTTT. This sequence encodes CASSPRQALTEAFF. This rearrangement joins TRBV7-6 to TRBJ1-1, with TRBD1 as a possible D gene (6 bases). CDR1 is SGHVS, CDR2 FNYEAQ, per germline. CDR3 length: 14 amino acids. Trimming pared 5 bases from V and 4 bases from J, leaving 14 bases between.

The rearrangement uses TRBV18 and TRBJ2-4, with 8 bases matching TRBD1. With 3 bases clipped from V and 0 bases from J, the junction kept 4 bases outside the gene matches. CDR3 length: 16 residues. CDR1 and CDR2 from the germline V gene are KGHSH and LQKENI. This CDR3 reads CASSPGQAKAKNIQYF. Here the CDR3 DNA reads TGTGCCAGCTCACCGGGACAGGCTAAAGCCAAAAACATTCAGTACTTC.

The chain carries TRBV4-3 and TRBJ1-4; D is unclear. V was cut by 0 bases and J by 2 bases, with 7 bases left in between. The CDR3 contains 15 residues. In germline, CDR1 is LGHNA, CDR2 YSLEER. The CDR3 spells CASSQEVQTNEKLFF. The CDR3, as DNA: TGCGCCAGCAGCCAAGAGGTGCAGACTAATGAAAAACTGTTTTTT.

This chain connects TRBV30 to TRBJ1-2; D unresolved. The CDR3 spans 14 residues. Per germline, CDR1 GTSNPN and CDR2 SVGIG (reference sequence). V lost 1 base to trimming and J lost 4 bases, with 13 bases between them. The CDR3 here is CAWSARLLTYGYTF. The CDR3 region has the DNA TGTGCCTGGAGTGCCAGGCTATTAACCTATGGCTACACCTTC. Full variable domain (outside the CDR3, taken from reference TRBV30 and TRBJ1-2): SQTIHQWPATLVQPVGSPLSLECTVEGTSNPNLYWYRQAAGRGLQLLFYSVGIGQISSEVPQNLSASRPQDRQFILSSKKLLLSDSGFYLCAWSARLLTYGYTFGSGTRLTVV.

This chain links TRBV18 with TRBJ2-7, with 8 positions matching TRBD1. The length of the CDR3 is 15 residues. V lost 4 bases and J lost 0; bases outside the gene matches: 5. The germline V gene encodes CDR1 KGHSH and CDR2 LQKENI. CDR3 bases: TGTGCCAGCTCACGCCCGGGACAGGTCTCCTACGAGCAGTACTTC. This encodes CASSRPGQVSYEQYF.

This clone turned up a few times. V gene TRBV10-3 combines with J gene TRBJ2-7; 8 bases match TRBD2. The V segment lost 8 bases and the J segment 5 bases; nucleotides outside the gene matches: 5. This CDR3 comprises 12 residues. Germline lookup yields CDR1 ENHRY and CDR2 SYGVKD. Here the CDR3 DNA reads TGTGCCATCCGGGGGGGGGCGGACGAGCAGTACTTC. As protein: CAIRGGADEQYF.

This chain connects TRBV4-1 to TRBJ2-7; D is perhaps TRBD2 (5 bases). This CDR3 contains 15 residues. CDR1 MGHRA and CDR2 YSYEKL come from the germline V gene. V was cut by 1 base and J by 2 bases, with 12 bases left in between. In DNA form, the CDR3 reads TGCGCCAGCAGCCAAGCAACTAGTCGTGCCTACGAGCAGTACTTC. This translates into CASSQATSRAYEQYF.

The chain couples TRBV30 to TRBJ1-6; D ambiguous. CDR1 and CDR2 (germline): GTSNPN, SVGIG (reference sequence). V dropped 4 bases and J dropped 7 bases, with 14 bases sitting between them. CDR3 length: 14 amino acids. CDR3: CAWTSVIQNSPLHF. As DNA, the CDR3 is TGTGCCTGGACCTCGGTGATTCAAAATTCACCCCTCCACTTT. The entire variable domain, with the rest obtained from reference TRBV30 and TRBJ1-6, is as follows: SQTIHQWPATLVQPVGSPLSLECTVEGTSNPNLYWYRQAAGRGLQLLFYSVGIGQISSEVPQNLSASRPQDRQFILSSKKLLLSDSGFYLCAWTSVIQNSPLHFGNGTRLTVT.